A single sample is the source of the 12 T cell receptor beta chains below, sequenced in a study of regulatory T cells in long-lasting Graves disease. iRepertoire HTBI primers and Arm-PCR of CDR3 regions built TCR beta libraries. TCRdb re-derived calls from the multiplex PCR reads in MiXCR, one entry per CDR3 protein. This sample yields 360,000 or so distinct CDR3 sequences, of which over 15% are seen a single time; just under 30% belongs to the top ten. The sample's time point: newly diagnosed GD, antithyroid drugs for less than 3 months. PBMC-extracted RNA yielded the TCR library. These data also formed part of another study, on T cells in Graves' hyperthyroidism and ophthalmopathy.

The sequenced sample was peripheral blood mononuclear cells (PBMCs), obtained at new diagnosis, from a patient treated with antithyroid drugs. Receptors were obtained from a man aged 35 to 55 with Graves disease.

The rearrangement links TRBV3-1 to TRBJ1-1, with 11 bases lining up with TRBD1. The CDR3 is made up of 13 amino acids. CDR1 and CDR2 (germline): LGHDT, YNNKEL (reference sequence). After removal of 7 bases from V and 5 bases from J, the junction contained 3 bases not matched to a gene. CDR3 DNA sequence: TGTGCCAGCATGGGGACAGGGGGAACTGAAGCTTTCTTT. It is translated as CASMGTGGTEAFF.

CDR3 bases: TGTGCCAGCACTCTTACAGGGGCGGTCTACGAGCAGTACTTC. Its protein product is CASTLTGAVYEQYF. The V gene is TRBV12-3 or TRBV12-4, the J gene TRBJ2-7; 7 positions agree with TRBD1. Trimming took 7 bases from V and 3 from J; bases not matched to a gene: 9. The CDR3 sequence is 14 residues long.

This clonotype was seen a few times. The chain uses TRBV6-2 or TRBV6-3 and TRBJ2-5; 8 nucleotides align to TRBD2. CDR3 length: 19 residues. The trim removed 4 bases at V and 4 bases at J, leaving 20 bases unmatched. Per germline, CDR1 MNHEY and CDR2 SVGEGT. DNA for the CDR3: TGTGCCAGCAGTTTTGTGGTTAGTGGGCGGGGGGCACCAAGAGAGACCCAGTACTTC. It is translated as CASSFVVSGRGAPRETQYF.

This clonotype has only a few counts. The chain combines TRBV5-1 with TRBJ2-2; D not certain. Germline-derived CDR1 and CDR2 are SGHRS and YFSETQ. The CDR3 loop spans 17 amino acids. V was trimmed by 4 bases and J by 1 base, leaving 17 bases between them. Here the CDR3 reads CASSPHFLLGNTGELFF. Written as DNA, the CDR3 is TGCGCCAGCAGCCCGCATTTTCTTTTGGGGAACACCGGGGAGCTGTTTTTT.

Here the CDR3 reads CSVQGAGHSPLHF. As DNA, the CDR3 is TGCAGTGTCCAGGGGGCAGGGCATTCACCCCTCCACTTT. J is TRBJ1-6 and V is TRBV20-1; 8 bases map to TRBD1. The J segment lost 8 bases and the V segment lost 7 bases, leaving 7 bases of the junction unmatched. Germline CDR1 reads DFQATT; CDR2 reads SNEGSKA (reference sequence). CDR3 length: 13 residues.

This clonotype was observed at least ten times. The chain joins TRBV5-1 to TRBJ2-1; the D gene is possibly TRBD1 (6 bases). The V and J ends lost 6 bases and 0 bases respectively, with 13 bases between them. The CDR3 contains 15 residues. Germline lookup yields CDR1 SGHRS and CDR2 YFSETQ. CDR3 in DNA: TGCGCCAGCACCGCCGACAGGCCCTCCTACAATGAGCAGTTCTTC. This gives the protein CASTADRPSYNEQFF.

This clonotype was picked up many times. This sequence joins TRBV5-1 and TRBJ2-3, with TRBD2 matching 11 bases. The CDR3 covers 14 residues. The junction had 3 bases not matched to a gene; V was cut back by 7 bases and J by 2 bases. CDR1 is SGHRS, CDR2 YFSETQ, per germline. CDR3 residues: CASLLAGDTDTQYF. CDR3 nucleotides: TGCGCCAGCCTACTAGCGGGGGACACAGATACGCAGTATTTT.

The rearrangement uses TRBV11-3 and TRBJ2-1; the D is unclear. The CDR3 spans 13 residues. From germline, CDR1 is SGHNT and CDR2 YENEEA. V was trimmed by 5 bases and J by 10 bases, leaving 15 bases between them. CDR3 residues: CASSQRWEQEQFF. DNA for the CDR3: TGTGCCAGCAGCCAACGGTGGGAACAGGAGCAGTTCTTC. The whole variable domain, remainder taken from reference TRBV11-3 and TRBJ2-1, is EAGVVQSPRYKIIEKKQPVAFWCNPISGHNTLYWYLQNLGQGPELLIRYENEEAVDDSQLPKDRFSAERLKGVDSTLKIQPAELGDSAVYLCASSQRWEQEQFFGPGTRLTVL.

This clonotype was found many times. The chain links TRBV2 to TRBJ2-3, with 8 bases matching TRBD2. The CDR3 has 14 residues. CDR1 is SNHLY, CDR2 FYNNEI, per germline. Trimming took 7 bases from V and 0 from J; bases not matched to a gene: 3. The CDR3 sequence: CASTKRGSTDTQYF. CDR3 in DNA: TGTGCCAGCACAAAGCGGGGGAGCACAGATACGCAGTATTTT.

At least ten counts were recorded for this clonotype. This chain uses TRBV12-3 or TRBV12-4 with TRBJ2-7; the match to TRBD2 covers 12 bases. J gave up 3 bases and V 1 base, and 1 base lay outside the gene matches. The CDR3 loop spans 15 amino acids. The CDR3 protein is CASSLGLAGVYEQYF. Written as DNA, the CDR3 is TGTGCCAGCAGTTTAGGACTAGCGGGGGTCTACGAGCAGTACTTC.

CDR3 DNA sequence: TGTGCCAGCAGCCAAGATTGGCAGGGTACAGATACGCAGTATTTT. This gives the protein CASSQDWQGTDTQYF. The chain employs TRBV14 and TRBJ2-3; D may be TRBD1 (5 bases). This CDR3 has 15 residues. V was clipped by 0 bases and J by 3 bases, with 10 bases between them. The V gene's germline CDR1 is SGHDN and CDR2 FVKESK.

This clonotype was detected ten times or more. The genes are TRBV9 and TRBJ2-1; TRBD1 agrees at 8 bases. This CDR3 comprises 16 residues. Germline V gene data show CDR1 as SGDLS and CDR2 as YYNGEE. The V segment lost 0 bases and the J segment 4 bases; nucleotides outside the gene matches: 6. Here the CDR3 reads CASSVEAGGIYNEQFF. The CDR3 DNA reads as TGTGCCAGCAGCGTAGAAGCAGGGGGCATTTACAATGAGCAGTTCTTC.